Listed below are T cell receptor beta chains from one sample, sequenced in a study of T-cell reconstitution after alpha-beta-depleted transplantation in children. TCRdb reanalysed the PCR reads using MiXCR and keeps one entry per CDR3 protein. The sample consists of roughly 200,000 distinct CDR3 sequences, 5.5% to 7% of them appearing once. The specimen comprised PBMCs, sampled before TCRalphabeta/CD19-depleted stem cell transplant. These receptors were collected from a boy aged 2-9 years with acute lymphoblastic leukemia, due to receive a stem cell transplant. The CDR3 runs from the conserved cysteine through the conserved F or W. The D gene is left open where the match is weak. Only part of the rows carry a size: once, few, many, or a class if the clone is expanded.

TRBJ1-3	many	-	TRBV29-1	CSVLTDYSGNTIYF
TRBJ1-2	-	-	TRBV14	CASSQDEFGYTF
TRBJ1-1	many	-	TRBV30	CAWSVGILEAFF
TRBJ1-1	-	-	TRBV7-9	CASSFEGGMNTEAFF
TRBJ2-3	-	-	TRBV30	CAWGRTDTQYF
TRBJ2-3	-	TRBD1	TRBV27	CASSLVLRDRVLDTQYF
TRBJ2-7	-	-	TRBV5-5	CASSLAKQVPTEQYF
TRBJ2-1	few	TRBD2	TRBV6-2/TRBV6-3	CASSSPSGGNEQFF
TRBJ2-1	-	-	TRBV12-3/TRBV12-4	CASSLAAQGNNEQFF
TRBJ2-3	-	TRBD2	TRBV7-2	CAGGLAAATDTQYF
TRBJ2-7	many	-	TRBV7-9	CASSSTKNEQYF
TRBJ1-2	many	TRBD1	TRBV5-1	CASSSKHLTGGRVYGYTF
TRBJ2-3	many	TRBD2	TRBV7-2	CASSQRLRGGSLDTQYF
TRBJ1-1	-	-	TRBV25-1	CARSWGCTEAFF
TRBJ2-7	-	-	TRBV27	CASGLVYEQYF
TRBJ2-7	many	-	TRBV2	CASSIQTGPPLEQYF
TRBJ2-5	many	-	TRBV20-1	CSASGSLMGKETQYF
TRBJ2-3	-	TRBD2	TRBV2	CACGPGLAGGPPGTDTQYF
TRBJ2-5	many	-	TRBV5-1	CASMGVSDRGALETQYF
TRBJ2-5	once	TRBD2	TRBV28	CASSWGGGETQYF
TRBJ2-5	-	-	TRBV18	CASSTKEIPYQETQYF
TRBJ1-6	-	TRBD1	TRBV5-1	CASSTAGTGSSPLHF
TRBJ1-6	many	-	TRBV12-3/TRBV12-4	CASSFVYNSPLHF
TRBJ1-1	-	-	TRBV11-1	CASSRPVEGRGTMNTEAFF
TRBJ2-2	many	-	TRBV12-3/TRBV12-4	CASSFRRDTGELFF
TRBJ2-7	-	TRBD2	TRBV20-1	CSATGTSGDGYEQYF
TRBJ1-2	many	-	TRBV20-1	CSARGDPLDGYTF
TRBJ2-6	many	TRBD1	TRBV6-2/TRBV6-3	CASSFGTEPRSGANVLTF
TRBJ2-3	many	-	TRBV20-1	CSALLSDTQYF
TRBJ2-7	-	-	TRBV28	CASSDELGRLYF
TRBJ2-5	-	TRBD1	TRBV7-9	CASSSSFGTGVEETQYF
TRBJ2-1	many	TRBD1	TRBV9	CASSVEGTTGSEQFF
TRBJ1-5	many	TRBD1	TRBV20-1	CSARYRGNQPQHF
TRBJ2-7	many	TRBD2	TRBV7-2	CASSSGLAGGPSYEQYF
TRBJ2-3	once	-	TRBV12-3/TRBV12-4	CASSPAVRLADTQYF
TRBJ2-3	many	-	TRBV28	CASSFKIFKDTQYF
TRBJ2-2	many	-	TRBV28	CASSSRGARELFF